Listed below are T cell receptor beta chains from one sample, sequenced in a study of glioma-infiltrating T cells. TCRdb reprocessed the multiplex PCR reads with MiXCR, giving one entry per CDR3 protein. The sample yields more than 90,000 distinct CDR3 sequences, approximately 42% seen once. Sequencing input: glioma tissue, nonneoplastic brain tissue, or PBMCs (not recorded which). The receptor set was obtained from a human donor with low-grade glioma or glioblastoma, undergoing nonglioma brain surgery, or in good health (not recorded which). Each CDR3 is given with its conserved first and last residue. A D gene is named only where the DNA matches it firmly. Expanded clones get a size class; other rows say once, few or many, or leave the size out.

V gene	J gene	D gene	clone size	CDR3 DNA	CDR3 protein
TRBV29-1	TRBJ1-1	-	many	TGCAGCGTTGTGTACACTGAAGCTTTCTTT	CSVVYTEAFF
TRBV5-4	TRBJ2-1	-	-	TGTGCCAGCAGCTCCCAGGTAGCACAGGGTAATGAGCAGTTCTTC	CASSSQVAQGNEQFF
TRBV28	TRBJ2-3	-	medium-sized	TGTGCCAGCAGTTCGTACAGGGCGACAGATACGCAGTATTTT	CASSSYRATDTQYF
TRBV6-4	TRBJ1-5	TRBD1	many	TGTGCCAGCACGTGTCGACAGGGCGGATCGTATAGCAATCAGCCCCAGCATTTT	CASTCRQGGSYSNQPQHF
TRBV2	TRBJ1-2	-	many	TGTGCCAGCAGTGTTGACACCTATGGCTACACCTTC	CASSVDTYGYTF
TRBV28	TRBJ2-5	-	many	TGTGCCAGCAGTAACGTACAAGAGACCCAGTACTTC	CASSNVQETQYF
TRBV15	TRBJ2-3	-	-	TGTGCCACCAGCAGAGCGGGAGCACCCACAGATACGCAGTATTTT	CATSRAGAPTDTQYF
TRBV30	TRBJ2-1	-	-	TGTGCCGGATGGGACTTCCACAATGAGCAGTTCTTC	CAGWDFHNEQFF
TRBV29-1	TRBJ1-2	TRBD1	-	TGCAGCGTTGAAGAGGCAGGGGGTAAGGATAGCTACACCTTC	CSVEEAGGKDSYTF
TRBV2	TRBJ2-3	-	many	TGTGCCAGCAGTCGTCGAACAGATACGCAGTATTTT	CASSRRTDTQYF
TRBV12-3/TRBV12-4	TRBJ1-4	-	many	TGTGCCAGCAGGGTAGCGGGGGGAGAAAAACTGTTTTTT	CASRVAGGEKLFF
TRBV27	TRBJ1-1	-	many	TGTGCCAGCAGTGCCGGGACAGAAGCTTTCTTT	CASSAGTEAFF
TRBV20-1	TRBJ2-7	-	many	TGCAGTGCTAGGGACTGGCAGAGCAATACCTACGAGCAGTACTTC	CSARDWQSNTYEQYF
TRBV12-3/TRBV12-4	TRBJ2-5	TRBD2	-	TGTGCCAGCAGTTTGGGAGGGCACCAAGAGACCCAGTACTTC	CASSLGGHQETQYF
TRBV14	TRBJ1-2	-	once	TGTACCAGCAGCGGCGACAGACTCTATGGCTACACCTTC	CTSSGDRLYGYTF
TRBV3-1	TRBJ2-1	TRBD1	-	TGTGCCAGCAGCCAAGATCCTGGCAGGGGGTCCTACAATGAGCAGTTCTTC	CASSQDPGRGSYNEQFF
TRBV20-1	TRBJ2-3	-	-	TGCAGTGCCACCGCAGGGTTAGGGGGTGCAGATACGCAGTATTTT	CSATAGLGGADTQYF
TRBV7-9	TRBJ1-6	-	many	TGTGCCAGCAGCCTAGGGGTTGGTTCACCCCTCCACTTT	CASSLGVGSPLHF
TRBV2	TRBJ1-6	-	many	TGTGCCAGCAGTGATTCGGGTCTAGAATATTCACCCCTCCACTTT	CASSDSGLEYSPLHF
TRBV12-3/TRBV12-4	TRBJ1-1	-	-	TGTGCCAGCAGCTTAGATTCCAGCCTAGAAGCTCTATTT	CASSLDSSLEALF
TRBV18	TRBJ2-3	-	few	TGTGCCAGCTCACCGACACAGGGAACAGATACGCAGTATTTT	CASSPTQGTDTQYF
TRBV20-1	TRBJ2-1	TRBD2	many	TGCAGTGCTACGCCGACTAGCCTAAACAATGAGCAGTTCTTC	CSATPTSLNNEQFF
TRBV7-9	TRBJ2-2	-	many	TGTGCCAGCAGCCTGAAGTCGGTCGCGAACACCGGGGAGCTGTTTTTT	CASSLKSVANTGELFF
TRBV27	TRBJ2-7	-	-	TGTGCCAGCAGTTTATCACGTGGCGTGCAGTACTTC	CASSLSRGVQYF
TRBV5-8	TRBJ2-3	-	many	TGTGCCAGCAGCCCCGGTTGGAGACGCACAGATACGCAGTATTTT	CASSPGWRRTDTQYF
TRBV6-6	TRBJ2-5	-	-	TGTGCCAGCAGCTATAAAACGGAGAACCAGTACTTC	CASSYKTENQYF
TRBV5-1	TRBJ1-1	-	many	TGCGCCAGCAGCTCCCAGGGAATGAACACTGAAGCTTTCTTT	CASSSQGMNTEAFF
TRBV2	TRBJ2-2	-	many	TGTGCCAGCATTGCGGATTTCGGGGAGCTGTTTTTT	CASIADFGELFF
TRBV14	TRBJ2-1	TRBD2	many	TGTGCCAGCAGCCAAGGACTAGCGGGCAATGAGCAGTTCTTC	CASSQGLAGNEQFF
TRBV7-9	TRBJ2-4	TRBD1	many	TGTGCCAGCAGCTTAGCCCCGGACAGGGGCATTCAGTACTTC	CASSLAPDRGIQYF
TRBV5-5	TRBJ1-1	-	many	TGTGCCAGCAGCGCGAACGCACAGGTGAACACTGAAGCTTTCTTT	CASSANAQVNTEAFF
TRBV18	TRBJ2-7	-	few	TGTGCCAGCTCACCAAAGGAGAGCTCCTACGAGCAGTACTTC	CASSPKESSYEQYF
TRBV6-2/TRBV6-3	TRBJ2-7	TRBD2	-	TGTGTTAGCAGTTCCAGAAGCGGGGGGGAGATCGAGCAGTACTTC	CVSSSRSGGEIEQYF
TRBV2	TRBJ2-5	-	-	TGTGCCAGCAAAAGCCTAGCCGGGAATGAGCAGTCCTTC	CASKSLAGNEQSF
TRBV5-1	TRBJ2-5	TRBD1	-	TGCGCCAGCAGCGCCCCGTCGGGACAGGGAAGCTGGACCCAGTACTTC	CASSAPSGQGSWTQYF
TRBV4-1	TRBJ2-1	-	-	TGCGCCAGCAGCCTCAGGGTACTGAGCTCCTACAATGAGCAGTTCTTC	CASSLRVLSSYNEQFF
TRBV2	TRBJ2-7	-	many	TGTGCCAGCAGTGTTTCACGGAACTCCTACGAGCAGTACTTC	CASSVSRNSYEQYF
TRBV2	TRBJ2-7	TRBD1	many	TGTGCCAGCAGGGGGGACAGCCACGAGCAGTACTTC	CASRGDSHEQYF
TRBV5-6	TRBJ2-7	TRBD1	few	TGTGCCAGCAGCTCTCCGGGACAGAAGGCCTACGAGCAGTACTTC	CASSSPGQKAYEQYF
TRBV7-9	TRBJ2-3	-	-	TGTGCCTCAGCTAGGGGTACGCAGTATTTT	CASARGTQYF
TRBV2	TRBJ2-6	TRBD1	few	TGTGCCAGCAGCTTTGGACAGGGTCGGGCCAACGTCCTGACTTTC	CASSFGQGRANVLTF
TRBV7-9	TRBJ2-1	TRBD2	many	TGTGCCAGCAGCCGGACTAGCGGGGGTTACAATGAGCAGTTCTTC	CASSRTSGGYNEQFF
TRBV5-4	TRBJ2-3	-	many	TGTGCCAGCAGCCCCCGGGGTGGCACAGATACGCAGTATTTT	CASSPRGGTDTQYF
TRBV7-2	TRBJ2-3	-	many	TGTGCCAGCAGCTTAGGGCCTAGCACAGATACGCAGTATTTT	CASSLGPSTDTQYF
TRBV27	TRBJ2-1	-	-	TGTGCCAGCAGTTTATACGGCTGGAGCTCCTACAATGAGCAGTTCTTC	CASSLYGWSSYNEQFF
TRBV6-2/TRBV6-3	TRBJ2-3	TRBD2	-	TGTGCCAGCAGTACTGGACTAGCGGTTTACAATGAGCAGTATTTT	CASSTGLAVYNEQYF
TRBV6-1	TRBJ1-1	-	-	TGTGCCAGTTACGTTACCGGGGGGGACACTGAAGCTTTCTTT	CASYVTGGDTEAFF
TRBV18	TRBJ2-7	TRBD1	-	TGTGCCAGCTCACCGGGACAGGGGGCTTGGGAGCAGTACTTC	CASSPGQGAWEQYF
TRBV2	TRBJ2-3	TRBD1	many	TGTGCCAGCGGGGGACAGTACGTCGCAGATACGCAGTATTTT	CASGGQYVADTQYF
TRBV5-4	TRBJ2-5	-	many	TGTGCCAGCAGCTTGGTTCGGACAGCCAGCAAAGAGACCCAGTACTTC	CASSLVRTASKETQYF
TRBV28	TRBJ2-3	TRBD2	many	TGTGCCAGCATCTCGGGGGGGCCGACAGATACGCAGTATTTT	CASISGGPTDTQYF
TRBV29-1	TRBJ2-1	-	-	TGCAGCGTTGAAGAGGGAGGATACAATGAGCAGTTCTTC	CSVEEGGYNEQFF
TRBV6-1	TRBJ2-7	TRBD2	-	TGTGCCAGCAGGGTCGGGAGGACTTCCTACGAGCAGTACTTC	CASRVGRTSYEQYF
TRBV4-1	TRBJ2-7	TRBD1	many	TGCGCCAGCAGCCAAGACTGGGACAGTTTCTACGAGCAGTACTTC	CASSQDWDSFYEQYF
TRBV19	TRBJ1-5	-	many	TGTGCCAGTACCGACTACCATAGCAATCAGCCCCAGCATTTT	CASTDYHSNQPQHF
TRBV6-9	TRBJ2-7	-	-	TGTGCCAGCAGTTACAGCGACGCAGAGCCCTCTAACTACGAGCAGTACTTC	CASSYSDAEPSNYEQYF
TRBV29-1	TRBJ2-1	-	few	TGCAGCGTTGAGGGGACCGCGTCCCATGAGCAGTTCTTC	CSVEGTASHEQFF
TRBV5-1	TRBJ1-2	-	many	TGCGCCAGCAAGGCGACTACTACTAACTATGGCTACACCTTC	CASKATTTNYGYTF
TRBV2	TRBJ1-4	-	many	TGTGCCAGCAGAGAAATAGGGGATGGACTGTTTTTT	CASREIGDGLFF
TRBV18	TRBJ1-5	TRBD1	many	TGTGCCAGCTCATTACAGGGGGCGGCGAGCAATCAGCCCCAGCATTTT	CASSLQGAASNQPQHF